What follows describes a single T cell receptor beta chain. Germline V lookup: CDR1 SGHRS, CDR2 YFSETQ. CDR3 length: 14 amino acids. Trimming removed 0 bases from V and 4 bases from J, with 11 bases in between. The data were obtained in a study of blood T cell repertoires in COVID-19. The authors' processing: Estimated nucleated cell counts came from reference gene primer amplification. Here immunoSEQ multiplex PCR was the method, and the copy in TCRdb shows in-frame clones only, minus some. The D gene and trimming were derived from the DNA, and the V and J assignments and clone size from that table. Of 300,000 or so clones in the sample, 85% to 90% were seen once.

The chain recombines TRBV5-1 with TRBJ2-7; TRBD1 is a possible D gene (5 bases). Sequences were obtained from PBMCs or T cells enriched from blood (not recorded which). The receptor comes from a young woman who had recovered from COVID-19. CDR3 region: CASSLDRFGYEQYF. The DNA for the CDR3 is TGCGCCAGCAGCTTGGACAGGTTTGGGTACGAGCAGTACTTC.